This T cell receptor beta chain was found in a study of shared clonotypes between healthy human individuals. General study results and limits: Naive subsets generally had larger estimated richness than memory subsets. With few donors, the genetic and exposure-history diversity represented was limited. An effect of sequencing depth on clonotype sharing among donors was expected.

It was into CD45RA+ naive and CD45RA-negative memory subsets that the CD4+ cells were split. Generated by immunoSEQ multiplex PCR, the TCRdb table keeps only in-frame clones and is missing some. The table records 2 million to 2.5 million clones, 95% of them present only once. Remarks on this clone: What it binds is not known.

Germline loops: CDR1 MDHEN, CDR2 SYDVKM. There are 12 residues in the CDR3. Deletions cut 7 bases from V and 5 bases from J, with 12 bases between. This TCR was recovered from a man aged 18 to 30 in good health. The chain carries TRBV28 and TRBJ2-7; a possible D gene is TRBD2 (7 bases). The sequenced sample consisted of naive CD4+ T cells sorted from blood. Stated subset: CD45RA+ positively selected. CDR3 DNA sequence: TGTGCCAGCACTGGGAGGGGGGACGAGCAGTACTTC. Encoded protein: CASTGRGDEQYF.